This is a list of T cell receptor beta chains from one sample in a study of control samples from healthy donors and cancer patients. Measured with immunoSEQ multiplex PCR; TCRdb has only the in-frame clones, and not every one. The table shows roughly 73,000 clones, with over 75% occurring only once. The sequencing sample was made of blood. These receptors all stem from a man aged 45-60 years in good health. CDR3s include the opening cysteine and the closing phenylalanine or tryptophan. Each record gives: CDR3 length, J gene, V gene, clone size, D gene, CDR3 protein, CDR3 DNA. The D gene is left open where the match is weak. The listing skips clone size in some rows; elsewhere it reads once, few, many or a size class.

14 TRBJ1-3 TRBV30 NA NA CACRSMSSGNTIYF TGTGCCTGCAGATCGATGAGCTCTGGAAACACCATATATTTT
11 TRBJ1-2 TRBV29-1 NA NA CSVVEGNGYTF TGCAGCGTTGTAGAGGGTAATGGCTACACCTTC
15 TRBJ2-1 TRBV6-5 NA NA CASSTDVSSYNEQFF TGTGCCAGCAGTACCGACGTGAGCTCCTACAATGAGCAGTTCTTC
15 TRBJ2-1 TRBV6-1 few NA CASSEGLPVYNEQFF TGTGCCAGCAGTGAAGGTCTCCCGGTCTACAATGAGCAGTTCTTC
12 TRBJ1-2 TRBV6-6 NA NA CASSYDSYGYTF TGTGCCAGCAGTTACGACAGCTATGGCTACACCTTC
13 TRBJ1-5 TRBV14 NA NA CASSRAGNQPQHF TGTGCCAGCAGCCGAGCGGGAAATCAGCCCCAGCATTTT
17 TRBJ1-2 TRBV30 once NA CAWSGSALLVMNYGYTF TGTGCCTGGAGCGGCAGCGCCCTCTTAGTGATGAACTATGGCTACACCTTC
16 TRBJ1-6 TRBV4-2 NA NA CASSLIGGSYNSPLHF TGTGCCAGCAGCCTAATTGGGGGTTCCTATAATTCACCCCTCCACTTT
14 TRBJ2-7 TRBV18 few TRBD2 CASSPRREPYEQYF TGTGCCAGCTCACCTCGGCGGGAGCCCTACGAGCAGTACTTC
14 TRBJ2-1 TRBV13 NA NA CASRDYSSYNEQFF TGTGCCAGCAGGGACTACAGCTCCTACAATGAGCAGTTCTTC
14 TRBJ1-5 TRBV25-1 NA NA CASSASGSNQPQHF TGTGCCAGCAGTGCATCCGGGAGCAATCAGCCCCAGCATTTT
15 TRBJ2-1 TRBV6-5 NA NA CASRGVGARDNEQFF TGTGCCAGCAGGGGAGTAGGGGCCAGGGACAATGAGCAGTTCTTC
13 TRBJ1-2 TRBV19 NA NA CASSISGIYGYTF TGTGCCAGTAGTATTTCAGGGATCTATGGCTACACCTTC
16 TRBJ2-2 TRBV5-4 once TRBD1 CASSRAGTESTGELFF TGTGCCAGCAGCCGTGCCGGGACAGAAAGCACCGGGGAGCTGTTTTTT
13 TRBJ1-1 TRBV10-3 NA TRBD1 CAISGTGGTEAFF TGTGCCATCAGCGGCACAGGGGGAACTGAAGCTTTCTTT
16 TRBJ2-3 TRBV5-5 NA TRBD2 CASSQKAGTPTDTQYF TGTGCCAGCAGCCAGAAAGCGGGAACACCCACAGATACGCAGTATTTT
14 TRBJ1-5 TRBV9 NA NA CASSVGDGFQPQHF TGTGCCAGCAGCGTAGGGGACGGATTTCAGCCCCAGCATTTT
13 TRBJ1-2 TRBV9 NA TRBD1 CASSFDRGYGYTF TGTGCCAGCAGCTTCGACAGGGGCTATGGCTACACCTTC
14 TRBJ2-5 TRBV5-1 NA NA CASSLRASQETQYF TGCGCCAGCAGCTTGAGGGCGAGCCAGGAGACCCAGTACTTC
20 TRBJ2-1 TRBV24-1 NA TRBD1 CATSDSSAPGTGIVMDEQFF TGTGCCACCAGTGATTCGAGTGCCCCCGGGACAGGGATAGTAATGGATGAGCAGTTCTTC
15 TRBJ2-5 TRBV7-2 once TRBD2 CASSPSGGAWETQYF TGTGCCAGCAGCCCCAGCGGGGGGGCATGGGAGACCCAGTACTTC
13 TRBJ1-5 TRBV19 NA NA CASSIGNSSPQHF TGTGCCAGTAGTATAGGGAACTCATCACCCCAGCATTTT
15 TRBJ1-3 TRBV4-1 NA TRBD1 CASSPPRQGGATIYF TGCGCCAGCAGCCCGCCCCGACAGGGTGGGGCCACCATATATTTT
14 TRBJ2-3 TRBV6-4 NA NA CARGLRGPTDTQYF TGTGCCAGAGGCTTACGGGGCCCTACAGATACGCAGTATTTT
16 TRBJ2-1 TRBV29-1 NA NA CSVMEGVQASYNEQFF TGCAGCGTTATGGAAGGGGTACAGGCCTCCTACAATGAGCAGTTCTTC
17 TRBJ1-4 TRBV4-3 NA TRBD1 CASSQDRGLWVDEKLFF TGCGCCAGCAGCCAAGACAGGGGGCTGTGGGTGGATGAAAAACTGTTTTTT
14 TRBJ2-2 TRBV4-2 NA NA CASSQRLLGGELFF TGTGCCAGCAGCCAGCGCCTGTTGGGCGGGGAGCTGTTTTTT
14 TRBJ2-7 TRBV11-2 NA NA CASRLSTLSYEQYF TGTGCCAGTCGACTCTCGACCCTCTCCTACGAGCAGTACTTC
13 TRBJ1-5 TRBV6-1 NA NA CASSEGGGQPQHF TGTGCCAGCAGTGAAGGAGGGGGTCAGCCCCAGCATTTT
16 TRBJ2-1 TRBV5-1 once TRBD2 CASREDLAGGYNEQFF TGCGCCAGTCGAGAAGACCTAGCGGGGGGATACAATGAGCAGTTCTTC
13 TRBJ2-3 TRBV30 NA TRBD2 CAWCRRERDTQYF TGTGCCTGGTGTAGGCGGGAGAGGGATACGCAGTATTTT
15 TRBJ2-5 TRBV7-9 NA NA CASSLPAWTQETQYF TGTGCCAGCAGCCTCCCCGCGTGGACGCAAGAGACCCAGTACTTC
10 TRBJ1-4 TRBV29-1 few NA CSVLNEKLFF TGCAGCGTCCTAAATGAAAAACTGTTTTTT
15 TRBJ2-1 TRBV18 NA TRBD1 CASSPPAGGYNEQFF TGTGCCAGCTCACCACCGGCAGGGGGCTACAATGAGCAGTTCTTC
15 TRBJ2-3 TRBV5-6 NA TRBD1 CASSHGTGTGDTQYF TGTGCCAGCAGCCACGGGACAGGGACAGGGGATACGCAGTATTTT
15 TRBJ2-6 TRBV4-3 once NA CASSPSFAGANVLTF TGCGCCAGCAGCCCCTCGTTCGCTGGGGCCAACGTCCTGACTTTC
15 TRBJ2-2 TRBV5-6 NA TRBD1 CASGRQGLNTGELFF TGTGCCAGCGGCCGACAGGGATTGAACACCGGGGAGCTGTTTTTT
14 TRBJ1-4 TRBV9 NA NA CASSRAGINEKLFF TGTGCCAGCTCCAGGGCGGGGATTAATGAAAAACTGTTTTTT
13 TRBJ2-5 TRBV4-2 NA TRBD2 CASSRRGAETQYF TGTGCCAGCAGCCGGCGGGGGGCCGAGACCCAGTACTTC
14 TRBJ2-2 TRBV7-3 once TRBD1 CASSLQGATGELFF TGTGCCAGCAGCTTACAGGGGGCAACCGGGGAGCTGTTTTTT
14 TRBJ1-6 TRBV27 NA NA CASSGALGNSPLHF TGTGCCAGCAGTGGCGCTCTAGGTAATTCACCCCTCCACTTT
16 TRBJ2-2 TRBV5-6 NA NA CASSFRDPRRTGELFF TGTGCCAGCAGCTTTCGTGACCCTCGAAGAACCGGGGAGCTGTTTTTT
18 TRBJ2-1 TRBV4-1 NA TRBD2 CASSQVQGGRFSYNEQFF TGCGCCAGCAGCCAAGTTCAGGGCGGGAGATTCTCCTACAATGAGCAGTTCTTC
14 TRBJ2-3 TRBV5-6 NA NA CASSLSMRTDTQYF TGTGCCAGCAGCTTGAGTATGCGCACAGATACGCAGTATTTT
15 TRBJ1-1 TRBV6-5 NA NA CASSYWIGIGTEAFF TGTGCCAGCAGTTACTGGATAGGCATTGGGACTGAAGCTTTCTTT
17 TRBJ2-1 TRBV18 once TRBD2 CASSPSASGGQYNEQFF TGTGCCAGCTCACCTTCGGCTAGCGGGGGCCAATACAATGAGCAGTTCTTC
12 TRBJ2-5 TRBV2 NA NA CASSLQQETQYF TGTGCCAGCAGTTTACAGCAAGAGACCCAGTACTTC
14 TRBJ2-2 TRBV7-2 NA NA CASSLITGTGELFF TGTGCCAGCAGCCTTATTACGGGAACGGGGGAGCTGTTTTTT
16 TRBJ2-7 TRBV7-2 NA TRBD1 CASSLVRDRYSYEQYF TGTGCCAGCAGCTTAGTTAGGGACAGGTACTCCTACGAGCAGTACTTC
13 TRBJ1-1 TRBV6-1 NA TRBD1 CASSPRTGIEAFF TGTGCCAGCAGTCCTAGGACAGGGATTGAAGCTTTCTTT
12 TRBJ2-2 TRBV6-5 NA TRBD1 CASNRGTGELFF TGTGCCAGCAACAGGGGCACCGGGGAGCTGTTTTTT
13 TRBJ2-3 TRBV30 NA NA CASTTGRTDTQYF TGTGCTTCAACGACAGGCCGCACAGATACGCAGTATTTT
14 TRBJ1-1 TRBV7-9 NA NA CASTRGASNTEAFF TGTGCCAGCACAAGGGGGGCTTCGAACACTGAAGCTTTCTTT
12 TRBJ1-5 TRBV12-3/TRBV12-4 NA NA CASSFGAQPQHF TGTGCCAGCAGTTTTGGGGCGCAGCCCCAGCATTTT
14 TRBJ2-1 TRBV24-1 NA NA CATSDLTIGNEQFF TGTGCCACCAGTGATTTAACGATCGGCAATGAGCAGTTCTTC
14 TRBJ1-4 TRBV28 NA NA CASSLGGRSEKLFF TGTGCCAGCAGTTTAGGGGGGCGGAGTGAAAAACTGTTTTTT
15 TRBJ1-2 TRBV5-4 NA TRBD1 CASSQAGGVGGGYTF TGTGCCAGCAGCCAGGCAGGGGGCGTAGGAGGAGGCTACACCTTC
15 TRBJ2-3 TRBV6-2/TRBV6-3 NA TRBD1 CASSSGGSPTDTQYF TGTGCCAGCAGTTCAGGGGGCAGCCCCACAGATACGCAGTATTTT
15 TRBJ2-7 TRBV4-3 NA NA CASSQDAGGSYEQYF TGCGCCAGCAGCCAAGATGCCGGGGGCAGCTACGAGCAGTACTTC